A selection of T cell receptor beta chains follows, all from one sample in a study of cytomegalovirus exposure and HLA in healthy donors. The repertoire was sequenced with immunoSEQ multiplex PCR; TCRdb's copy has only in-frame clones and lacks some. The top ten hold 1.9% of the sample, which has 150,000 or so clones, approximately 84% seen once. The sequencing input was PBMCs. Receptors originate from a middle-aged woman in good health and CMV-seronegative. Each CDR3 is given with its conserved first and last residue. The D gene is left open where the match is weak. For some rows the clone size is stated as once, few or many, or as a class when expanded; others skip it.

j_call | v_call | clone_size | d_call | cdr3_aa | cdr3_nt
TRBJ2-7 | TRBV4-1 | NA | NA | CASSQEPSAWGQYF | TGCGCCAGCAGCCAAGAGCCATCCGCATGGGGCCAGTACTTC
TRBJ1-2 | TRBV19 | NA | NA | CASSIRFGTRAFNYGYTF | TGTGCCAGTAGTATAAGGTTCGGGACACGAGCCTTTAACTATGGCTACACCTTC
TRBJ2-6 | TRBV19 | NA | NA | CASSMRHDGANVLTF | TGTGCCAGTAGTATGAGACATGATGGGGCCAACGTCCTGACTTTC
TRBJ1-1 | TRBV10-3 | NA | NA | CAISENGVQGPEAFF | TGTGCCATCAGTGAGAATGGGGTTCAGGGGCCTGAAGCTTTCTTT
TRBJ1-3 | TRBV27 | NA | NA | CASSTRASGNTIYF | TGTGCCAGCAGTACTAGGGCTTCTGGAAACACCATATATTTT
TRBJ1-1 | TRBV5-1 | NA | TRBD1 | CASSSTGWATEAFF | TGCGCCAGCAGCTCGACAGGGTGGGCCACTGAAGCTTTCTTT
TRBJ2-1 | TRBV10-3 | NA | TRBD1 | CAISGGGGTGNNWISYNEQFF | TGTGCCATCAGTGGGGGGGGCGGGACAGGGAATAATTGGATTTCCTACAATGAGCAGTTCTTC
TRBJ2-3 | TRBV7-2 | NA | TRBD2 | CASSHERDGTDTQYF | TGTGCCAGCAGCCACGAGCGGGATGGCACAGATACGCAGTATTTT
TRBJ1-1 | TRBV25-1 | NA | TRBD1 | CATRDRGQAEAFF | TGTGCCACTAGGGACAGGGGGCAAGCTGAAGCTTTCTTT
TRBJ2-5 | TRBV5-1 | few | NA | CASRSQGSQETQYF | TGCGCCAGCAGGTCGCAGGGTAGCCAAGAGACCCAGTACTTC
TRBJ2-2 | TRBV7-9 | NA | NA | CSSSPGVNTGELFF | TGTTCCAGCAGTCCCGGAGTCAACACCGGGGAGCTGTTTTTT
TRBJ1-2 | TRBV4-2 | few | NA | CASSQGLTRWGDYGYTF | TGTGCCAGCAGCCAAGGATTAACCCGTTGGGGGGACTATGGCTACACCTTC
TRBJ2-5 | TRBV28 | NA | NA | CASSDRVPKETQYF | TGTGCCAGCAGCGACCGGGTCCCCAAAGAGACCCAGTACTTC
TRBJ2-1 | TRBV27 | NA | TRBD2 | CASTRDGLAGYNEQFF | TGTGCCAGCACTAGAGATGGACTAGCGGGTTACAATGAGCAGTTCTTC
TRBJ2-1 | TRBV9 | few | TRBD1 | CASSRMGQGGNEQFF | TGTGCCAGCAGCCGGATGGGACAGGGGGGCAATGAGCAGTTCTTC
TRBJ2-7 | TRBV14 | NA | NA | CASSQVGGNLGEQYF | TGTGCCAGCAGCCAAGTCGGAGGGAATTTGGGCGAGCAGTACTTC
TRBJ1-3 | TRBV28 | NA | NA | CASSYETGLSGNTIYF | TGTGCCAGCAGCTACGAGACAGGACTCTCTGGAAACACCATATATTTT
TRBJ2-7 | TRBV11-2 | NA | NA | CASSLGPTRHEQYF | TGTGCCAGCAGTTTAGGTCCGACAAGGCACGAGCAGTACTTC
TRBJ1-2 | TRBV18 | NA | NA | CASSPLMTQLKGGYTF | TGTGCCAGCTCACCACTAATGACTCAACTCAAGGGGGGCTACACCTTC
TRBJ1-4 | TRBV7-2 | NA | NA | CASSSTRDGGKLFF | TGTGCCAGCAGCTCGACCCGGGACGGGGGAAAACTGTTTTTT
TRBJ2-7 | TRBV4-3 | few | NA | CASSQDHRTYEQYF | TGCGCCAGCAGCCAAGATCACAGAACGTACGAGCAGTACTTC
TRBJ2-5 | TRBV4-3 | NA | NA | CASSQNRIQETQYF | TGCGCCAGCAGCCAGAACAGGATCCAAGAGACCCAGTACTTC
TRBJ2-5 | TRBV28 | NA | NA | CASSLDAQTQYF | TGTGCCAGCAGTTTAGATGCGCAGACCCAGTACTTC
TRBJ2-1 | TRBV7-2 | NA | TRBD1 | CASSPSSGTGNNEQFF | TGTGCCAGCAGCCCATCGTCCGGGACAGGCAACAATGAGCAGTTCTTC
TRBJ1-1 | TRBV7-9 | few | NA | CASSPPQPSLGSHEAFF | TGTGCCAGCAGCCCGCCCCAGCCCTCCCTGGGCAGCCATGAAGCTTTCTTT
TRBJ2-2 | TRBV4-3 | NA | NA | CASSQDLPGELFF | TGCGCCAGCAGCCAAGATCTTCCGGGGGAGCTGTTTTTT
TRBJ2-5 | TRBV28 | NA | NA | CASNDRGRTQYF | TGTGCCAGCAATGATAGAGGTAGGACCCAGTACTTC
TRBJ1-2 | TRBV11-2 | NA | NA | CASTPLGAYGYTF | TGTGCCAGCACCCCGCTGGGGGCCTATGGCTACACCTTC
TRBJ2-7 | TRBV7-8 | NA | TRBD1 | CASSFGQGGYEQYF | TGTGCCAGCAGCTTTGGACAGGGGGGATACGAGCAGTACTTC
TRBJ1-2 | TRBV23-1 | NA | NA | CASRIQTPYGYTF | TGCGCCAGCAGGATACAGACACCCTATGGCTACACCTTC
TRBJ2-7 | TRBV5-1 | NA | NA | CASSLEDAAYKTGPWGEQYF | TGCGCCAGCAGCTTGGAGGACGCCGCATACAAAACAGGGCCTTGGGGCGAGCAGTACTTC
TRBJ1-2 | TRBV19 | NA | NA | CASSILTAYYGYTF | TGTGCCAGTAGTATTTTAACAGCTTACTATGGCTACACCTTC
TRBJ2-1 | TRBV6-5 | NA | TRBD2 | CASRRSGRGDEQFF | TGTGCCAGCAGGAGGAGCGGGAGGGGGGATGAGCAGTTCTTC
TRBJ1-5 | TRBV6-1 | NA | NA | CASIPGGVLKPQHF | TGTGCCAGCATACCGGGGGGGGTATTAAAGCCCCAGCACTTT
TRBJ2-7 | TRBV7-2 | NA | NA | CASSLLQGLYEQYF | TGTGCCAGCAGCTTATTACAGGGCCTCTACGAGCAGTACTTC
TRBJ2-3 | TRBV23-1 | NA | TRBD2 | CASSQTPGLVSTDTQYF | TGCGCCAGCAGTCAAACCCCAGGACTAGTGAGCACAGATACGCAGTATTTT
TRBJ2-7 | TRBV4-1 | few | NA | CASSQEVTGFLEQYF | TGCGCCAGCAGCCAAGAAGTTACGGGGTTCCTCGAGCAGTACTTC
TRBJ2-3 | TRBV13 | NA | TRBD2 | CASSPIAGFSTDTQYF | TGTGCCAGCAGCCCAATAGCGGGCTTTAGCACAGATACGCAGTATTTT
TRBJ2-1 | TRBV5-1 | once | TRBD1 | CASSGGTGLTYNEQFF | TGCGCCAGCAGCGGGGGGACAGGGTTAACCTACAATGAGCAGTTCTTC
TRBJ2-7 | TRBV27 | NA | NA | CASSLTGTYEQYF | TGTGCCAGCAGTTTAACAGGGACCTACGAGCAGTACTTC
TRBJ2-7 | TRBV28 | NA | TRBD2 | CASSSVSAGSSYEQYF | TGTGCCAGCAGTAGCGTTTCAGCGGGGAGCTCCTACGAGCAGTACTTC